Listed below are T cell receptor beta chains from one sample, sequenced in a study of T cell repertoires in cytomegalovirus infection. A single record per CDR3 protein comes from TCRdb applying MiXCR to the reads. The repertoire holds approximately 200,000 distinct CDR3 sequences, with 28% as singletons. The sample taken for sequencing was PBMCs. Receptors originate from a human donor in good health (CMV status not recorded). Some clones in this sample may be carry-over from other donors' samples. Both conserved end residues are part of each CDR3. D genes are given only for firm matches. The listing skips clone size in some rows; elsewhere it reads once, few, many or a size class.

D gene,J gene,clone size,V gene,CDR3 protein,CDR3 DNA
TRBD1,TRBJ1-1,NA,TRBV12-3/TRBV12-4,CASSWTGGNTEAFF,TGTGCCAGCAGCTGGACAGGGGGCAACACTGAAGCTTTCTTT
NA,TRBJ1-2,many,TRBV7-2,CASSLGHGTGYTF,TGTGCCAGCAGCTTAGGACACGGGACTGGCTACACCTTC
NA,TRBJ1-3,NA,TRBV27,CASSLSTGIGNTIYF,TGTGCCAGCAGTTTATCGACAGGAATTGGAAACACCATATATTTT
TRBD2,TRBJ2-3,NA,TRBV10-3,CAISESGGGAVDTQYF,TGTGCCATCAGTGAGTCGGGCGGGGGGGCCGTGGATACGCAGTATTTT
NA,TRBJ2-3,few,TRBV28,CASSGSPAWQYF,TGTGCCAGCAGTGGAAGCCCCGCATGGCAGTATTTT
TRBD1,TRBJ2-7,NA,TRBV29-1,CSDGVDRISLYEQYF,TGCAGCGATGGGGTGGACAGGATCTCCCTCTACGAGCAGTACTTC
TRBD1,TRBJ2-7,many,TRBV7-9,CASSPQPGQRSYEQYF,TGTGCCAGCAGCCCACAACCGGGACAGAGATCATACGAGCAGTACTTC
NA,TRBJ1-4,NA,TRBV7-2,CASSITYEKLFF,TGTGCCAGCAGCATTACATATGAAAAACTGTTTTTT
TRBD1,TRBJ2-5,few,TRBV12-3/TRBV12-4,CASSSRDRGQETQYF,TGTGCCAGCAGTTCCCGGGACAGGGGGCAAGAGACCCAGTACTTC
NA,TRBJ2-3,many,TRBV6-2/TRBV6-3,CASSRPLRDTDTQYF,TGTGCCAGCAGCCGCCCCCTCCGGGACACAGATACGCAGTATTTT
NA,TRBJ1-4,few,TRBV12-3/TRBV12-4,CASSLGAQGTNEKLFF,TGTGCCAGCAGTTTAGGGGCCCAGGGGACTAATGAAAAACTGTTTTTT
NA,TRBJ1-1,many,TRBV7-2,CASSYIEETEAFF,TGTGCCAGCAGCTACATAGAAGAGACTGAAGCTTTCTTT
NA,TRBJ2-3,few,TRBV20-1,CSGKEGASTDTQYF,TGCAGTGGGAAGGAAGGGGCCTCCACAGATACGCAGTATTTT
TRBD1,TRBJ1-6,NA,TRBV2,CASTGTTGENGSPLHF,TGTGCCAGCACCGGAACAACAGGGGAGAACGGTTCACCCCTCCACTTT
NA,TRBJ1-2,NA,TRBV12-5,CASGLVAGSYGYTF,TGTGCTAGTGGTTTGGTTGCAGGGAGCTATGGCTACACCTTC
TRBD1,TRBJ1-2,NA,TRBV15,CATSRPGQAPYGYTF,TGTGCCACCAGCAGACCGGGACAGGCCCCCTATGGCTACACCTTC
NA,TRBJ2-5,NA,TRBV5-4,CASSPGGQSQETQYF,TGTGCCAGCAGCCCCGGCGGGCAGAGCCAAGAGACCCAGTACTTC
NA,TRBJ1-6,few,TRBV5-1,CASSLAVREASSPLHF,TGCGCCAGCAGCTTGGCCGTGAGGGAAGCTAGTTCACCCCTCCACTTT
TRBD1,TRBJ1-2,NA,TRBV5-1,CASSLTGGNGYTF,TGCGCCAGCAGCTTGACAGGGGGCAACGGCTACACCTTC
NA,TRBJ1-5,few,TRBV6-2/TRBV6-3,CASSRTVSNQPQHF,TGTGCCAGCAGTCGGACAGTTAGCAATCAGCCCCAGCATTTT
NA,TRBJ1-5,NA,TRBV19,CASTSDGGNQPQHF,NA
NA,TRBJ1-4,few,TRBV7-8,CASSPRGRENEKLFF,TGTGCCAGCAGCCCCCGTGGGCGGGAAAATGAAAAACTGTTTTTT
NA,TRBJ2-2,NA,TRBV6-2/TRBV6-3,CATTPGVGELFF,TGTGCCACCACCCCAGGGGTCGGGGAGCTGTTTTTT
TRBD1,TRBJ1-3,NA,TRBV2,CASRPGQGRSGNTIYF,TGTGCCAGCAGGCCCGGACAGGGTCGCTCTGGAAACACCATATATTTT
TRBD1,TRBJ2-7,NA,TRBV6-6,CASSNLGTGGPYEQYF,TGTGCCAGCAGTAATCTTGGGACAGGGGGGCCCTACGAGCAGTACTTC
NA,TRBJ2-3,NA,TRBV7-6,CASSLGWTPQYGTDTQYF,TGTGCCAGCAGCTTAGGTTGGACTCCCCAATACGGCACAGATACGCAGTATTTT
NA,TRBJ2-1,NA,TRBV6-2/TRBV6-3,CASSYRGISYNELFF,TGTGCCAGCAGTTACAGAGGTATCTCCTACAATGAGCTGTTCTTC
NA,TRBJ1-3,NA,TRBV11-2,CASSISDVRSGNTIYF,TGTGCCAGCAGCATCTCGGACGTTCGCTCTGGAAACACCATATATTTT
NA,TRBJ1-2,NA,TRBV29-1,CSVIGTPWGYTF,TGCAGCGTTATCGGGACGCCGTGGGGCTACACCTTC
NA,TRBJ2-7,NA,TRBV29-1,CSVAGYLTSYEQHF,TGCAGCGTTGCTGGCTACTTAACCTCCTACGAGCAGCACTTC
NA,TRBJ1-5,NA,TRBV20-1,CSASQGLNQPQHF,TGCAGTGCTAGCCAGGGACTCAATCAGCCCCAGCATTTT
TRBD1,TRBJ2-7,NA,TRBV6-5,CASRNRGSYEQYF,TGTGCCAGCAGAAACAGGGGAAGCTACGAGCAGTACTTC
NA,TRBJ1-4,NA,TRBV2,CASSLRGRDNEKLFF,TGTGCCAGCAGCCTGAGGGGACGGGATAATGAAAAACTGTTTTTT
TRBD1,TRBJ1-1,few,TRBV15,CATSRGQGKGTEAFF,TGTGCCACCAGCAGGGGACAGGGGAAGGGCACTGAAGCTTTCTTT
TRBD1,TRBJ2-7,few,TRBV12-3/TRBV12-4,CASRDRGSYEQYF,TGTGCCAGCAGGGACAGGGGATCCTACGAGCAGTACTTC
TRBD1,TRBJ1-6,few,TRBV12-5,CASGWGTGHNSPLHF,TGTGCTAGTGGCTGGGGGACAGGGCATAATTCACCCCTCCACTTT
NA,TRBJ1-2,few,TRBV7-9,CASSSGLERAYGYTF,TGTGCCAGCAGCTCCGGGCTTGAAAGGGCCTATGGCTACACCTTC
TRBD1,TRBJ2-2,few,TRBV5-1,CASSQTGITGELFF,TGCGCCAGCAGCCAGACAGGGATCACCGGGGAGCTGTTTTTT
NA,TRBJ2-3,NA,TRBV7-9,CASSFWIGVTDTQYF,TGTGCCAGCAGCTTCTGGATCGGAGTAACAGATACGCAGTATTTT
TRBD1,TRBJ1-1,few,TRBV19,CASSMDRGWNTEAFF,TGTGCCAGTAGTATGGACAGGGGGTGGAACACTGAAGCTTTCTTT
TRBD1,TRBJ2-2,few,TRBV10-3,CAILLSGTANTGELFF,TGTGCCATACTACTGTCCGGGACAGCGAACACCGGGGAGCTGTTTTTT
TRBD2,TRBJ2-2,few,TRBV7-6,CASSSPSGGPSGELFF,TGTGCCAGCAGCTCACCGTCGGGAGGGCCCTCCGGGGAGCTGTTTTTT
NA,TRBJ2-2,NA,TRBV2,CASSATLRGELFF,TGTGCCAGCAGCGCCACCCTGCGCGGGGAGCTGTTTTTT
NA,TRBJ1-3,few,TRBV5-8,CASSVPGSSGNTIYF,TGTGCCAGCAGCGTTCCGGGAAGCTCTGGAAACACCATATATTTT
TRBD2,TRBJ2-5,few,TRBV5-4,CASSWLSGGETQYF,TGTGCCAGCAGTTGGCTTAGCGGGGGAGAGACCCAGTACTTC
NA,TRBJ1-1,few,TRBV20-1,CSARGRANTEAFF,TGCAGTGCTAGGGGCAGGGCGAACACTGAAGCTTTCTTT
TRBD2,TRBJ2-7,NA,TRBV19,CASSPSLAGGREQYF,TGTGCCAGTAGTCCGTCGCTAGCGGGGGGGCGAGAGCAGTACTTC
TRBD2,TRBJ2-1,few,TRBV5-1,CASSPNLAGSDGEQFF,TGCGCCAGCAGTCCTAACTTAGCGGGGTCAGATGGTGAGCAGTTCTTC
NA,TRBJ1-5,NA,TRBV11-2,CASSSSTGLYQPQHF,TGTGCCAGCAGCTCCTCGACAGGCCTTTATCAGCCCCAGCATTTT
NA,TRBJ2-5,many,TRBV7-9,CASSFHLGHQETQYF,TGTGCCAGCAGCTTCCACCTCGGACACCAAGAGACCCAGTACTTC
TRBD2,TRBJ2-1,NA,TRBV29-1,CSVEDRAGGYNEQFF,TGCAGCGTTGAAGATCGAGCGGGGGGCTACAATGAGCAGTTCTTC